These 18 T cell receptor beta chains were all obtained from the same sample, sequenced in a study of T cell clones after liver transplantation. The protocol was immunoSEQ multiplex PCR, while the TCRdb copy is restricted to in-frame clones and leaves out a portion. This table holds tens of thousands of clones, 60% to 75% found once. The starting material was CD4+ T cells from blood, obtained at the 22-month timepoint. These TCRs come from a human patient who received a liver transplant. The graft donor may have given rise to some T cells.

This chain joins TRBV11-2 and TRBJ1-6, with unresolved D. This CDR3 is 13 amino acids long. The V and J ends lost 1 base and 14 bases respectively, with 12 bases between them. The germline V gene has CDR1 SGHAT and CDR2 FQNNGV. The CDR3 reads CASSLVTAPALHF. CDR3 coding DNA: TGTGCCAGCAGCTTAGTGACTGCCCCCGCCCTCCACTTT. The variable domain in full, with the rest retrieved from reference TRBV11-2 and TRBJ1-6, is EAGVAQSPRYKIIEKRQSVAFWCNPISGHATLYWYQQILGQGPKLLIQFQNNGVVDDSQLPKDRFSAERLKGVDSTLKIQPAKLEDSAVYLCASSLVTAPALHFGNGTRLTVT.

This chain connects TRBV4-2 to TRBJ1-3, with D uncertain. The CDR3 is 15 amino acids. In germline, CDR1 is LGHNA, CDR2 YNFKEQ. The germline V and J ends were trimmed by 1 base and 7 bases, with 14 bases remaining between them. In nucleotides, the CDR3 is TGTGCCAGCAGCCAAGTCCGGACTGAAGGGAACACCATATATTTT. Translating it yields CASSQVRTEGNTIYF.

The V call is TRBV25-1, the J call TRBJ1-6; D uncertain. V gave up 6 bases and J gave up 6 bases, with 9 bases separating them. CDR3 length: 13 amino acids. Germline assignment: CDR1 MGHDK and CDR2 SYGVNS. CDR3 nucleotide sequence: TGTGCCAGCAGACCGGCTTTTAATTCACCCCTCCACTTT. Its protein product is CASRPAFNSPLHF.

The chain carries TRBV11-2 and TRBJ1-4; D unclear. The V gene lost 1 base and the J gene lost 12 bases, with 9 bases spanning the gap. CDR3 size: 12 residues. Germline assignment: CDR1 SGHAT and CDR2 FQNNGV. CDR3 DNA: TGTGCCAGCAGCTTAGCTGGCGGTGAACTGTTTTTT. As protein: CASSLAGGELFF. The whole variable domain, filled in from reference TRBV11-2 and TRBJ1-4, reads EAGVAQSPRYKIIEKRQSVAFWCNPISGHATLYWYQQILGQGPKLLIQFQNNGVVDDSQLPKDRFSAERLKGVDSTLKIQPAKLEDSAVYLCASSLAGGELFFGSGTQLSVL.

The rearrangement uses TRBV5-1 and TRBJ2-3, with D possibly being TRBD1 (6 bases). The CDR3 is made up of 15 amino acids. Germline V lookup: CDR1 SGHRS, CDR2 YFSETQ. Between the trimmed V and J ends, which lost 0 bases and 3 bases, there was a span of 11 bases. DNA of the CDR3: TGCGCCAGCAGCTTGGACAGGGTTGGGACAGATACGCAGTATTTT. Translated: CASSLDRVGTDTQYF.

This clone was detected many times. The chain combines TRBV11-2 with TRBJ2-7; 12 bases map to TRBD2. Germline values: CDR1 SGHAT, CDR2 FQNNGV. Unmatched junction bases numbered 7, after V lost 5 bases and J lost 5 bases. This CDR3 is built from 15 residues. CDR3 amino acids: CASSQSSGGAHEQYF. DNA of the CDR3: TGTGCCAGCAGCCAATCTAGCGGGGGGGCCCACGAGCAGTACTTC.

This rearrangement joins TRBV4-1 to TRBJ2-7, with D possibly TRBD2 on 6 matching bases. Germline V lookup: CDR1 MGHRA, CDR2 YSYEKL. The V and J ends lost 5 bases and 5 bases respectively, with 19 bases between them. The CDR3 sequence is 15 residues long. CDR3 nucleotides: TGCGCCAGCAGCTTGCTTGGACTGGGCGGGAACGAGCAGTACTTC. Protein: CASSLLGLGGNEQYF.

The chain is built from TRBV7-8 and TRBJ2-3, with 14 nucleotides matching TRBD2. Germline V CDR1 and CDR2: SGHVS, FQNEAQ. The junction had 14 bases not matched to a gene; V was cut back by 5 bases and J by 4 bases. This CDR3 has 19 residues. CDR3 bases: TGTGCCAGCAGCCCAGCCCCGGGTGGACTAGCGGGGGGTCCAGATACGCAGTATTTT. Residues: CASSPAPGGLAGGPDTQYF.

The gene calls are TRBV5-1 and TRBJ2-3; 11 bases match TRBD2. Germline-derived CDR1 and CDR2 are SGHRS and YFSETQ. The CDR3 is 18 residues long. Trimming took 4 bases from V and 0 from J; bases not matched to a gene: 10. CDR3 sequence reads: CASSLTSGVYPSTDTQYF. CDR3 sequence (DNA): TGCGCCAGCAGCCTGACTAGCGGGGTATACCCTAGCACAGATACGCAGTATTTT. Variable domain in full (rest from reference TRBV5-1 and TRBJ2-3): KAGVTQTPRYLIKTRGQQVTLSCSPISGHRSVSWYQQTPGQGLQFLFEYFSETQRNKGNFPGRFSGRQFSNSRSEMNVSTLELGDSALYLCASSLTSGVYPSTDTQYFGPGTRLTVL.

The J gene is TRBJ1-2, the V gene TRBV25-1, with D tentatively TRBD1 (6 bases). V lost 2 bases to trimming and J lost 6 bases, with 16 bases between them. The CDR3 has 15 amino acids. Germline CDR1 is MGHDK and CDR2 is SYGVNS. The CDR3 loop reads CASSEQAGVYDGYTF. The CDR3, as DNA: TGTGCCAGCAGTGAACAGGCAGGGGTGTACGATGGCTACACCTTC.

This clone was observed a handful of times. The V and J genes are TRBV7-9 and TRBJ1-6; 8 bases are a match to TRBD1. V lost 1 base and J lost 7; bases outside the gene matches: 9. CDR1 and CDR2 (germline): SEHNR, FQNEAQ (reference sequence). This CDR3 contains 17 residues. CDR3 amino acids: CASSLDLVRTGNSPLHF. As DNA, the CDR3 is TGTGCCAGCAGCTTAGACCTTGTTCGGACAGGGAATTCACCCCTCCACTTT.

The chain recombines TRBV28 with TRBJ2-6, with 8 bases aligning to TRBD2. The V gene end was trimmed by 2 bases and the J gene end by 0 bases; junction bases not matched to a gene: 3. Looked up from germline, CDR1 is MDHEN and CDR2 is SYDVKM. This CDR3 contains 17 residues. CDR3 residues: CASSLAGGYSGANVLTF. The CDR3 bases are TGTGCCAGCAGTTTAGCGGGGGGTTACTCTGGGGCCAACGTCCTGACTTTC.

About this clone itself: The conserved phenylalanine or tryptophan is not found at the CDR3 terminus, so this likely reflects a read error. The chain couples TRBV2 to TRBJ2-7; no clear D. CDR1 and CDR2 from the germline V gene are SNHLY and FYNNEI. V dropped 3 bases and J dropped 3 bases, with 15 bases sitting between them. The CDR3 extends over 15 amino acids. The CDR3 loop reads CASSDGFLLHYEQYL. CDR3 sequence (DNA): TGTGCCAGCAGTGATGGCTTCCTCCTCCACTACGAGCAGTACCTC.

CDR3 nucleotide sequence: TGTGCCAGCAGTCCTTCACCGGGGCTCGGAAGTTTGAGTCAGCCCCAGCATTTT. As protein: CASSPSPGLGSLSQPQHF. The chain recombines TRBV28 with TRBJ1-5, with D tentatively TRBD1 (5 bases). The CDR3 runs to 18 residues. CDR1 and CDR2 from the germline V gene are MDHEN and SYDVKM. The V and J ends lost 5 bases and 6 bases respectively, with 26 bases between them.

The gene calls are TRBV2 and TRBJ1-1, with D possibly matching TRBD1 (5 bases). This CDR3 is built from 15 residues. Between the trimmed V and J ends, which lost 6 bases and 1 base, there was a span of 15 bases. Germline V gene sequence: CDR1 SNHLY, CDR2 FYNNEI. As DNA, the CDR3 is TGTGCCAGCAGGGTCCGGGACGGGGGGAACACTGAAGCTTTCTTT. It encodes CASRVRDGGNTEAFF.

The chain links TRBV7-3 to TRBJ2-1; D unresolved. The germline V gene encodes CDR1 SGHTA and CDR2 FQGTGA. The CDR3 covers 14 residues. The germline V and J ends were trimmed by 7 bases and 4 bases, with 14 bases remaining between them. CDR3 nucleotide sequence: TGTGCCAGCAATATGGGTTCGCGTTACAATGAGCAGTTCTTC. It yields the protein CASNMGSRYNEQFF.

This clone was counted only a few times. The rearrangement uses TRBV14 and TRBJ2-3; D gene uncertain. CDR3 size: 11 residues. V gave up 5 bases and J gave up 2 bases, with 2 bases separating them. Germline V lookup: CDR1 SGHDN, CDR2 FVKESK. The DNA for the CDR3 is TGTGCCAGCAGCAACACAGATACGCAGTATTTT. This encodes CASSNTDTQYF. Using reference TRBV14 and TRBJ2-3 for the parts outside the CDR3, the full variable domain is EAGVTQFPSHSVIEKGQTVTLRCDPISGHDNLYWYRRVMGKEIKFLLHFVKESKQDESGMPNNRFLAERTGGTYSTLKVQPAELEDSGVYFCASSNTDTQYFGPGTRLTVL.

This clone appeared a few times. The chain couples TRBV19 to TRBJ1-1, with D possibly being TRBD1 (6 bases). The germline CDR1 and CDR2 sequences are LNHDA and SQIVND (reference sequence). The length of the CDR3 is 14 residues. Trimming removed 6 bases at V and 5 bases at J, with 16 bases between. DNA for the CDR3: TGTGCCAGTAGATTTTTGGGGGCGCGGACTGAAGCTTTCTTT. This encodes CASRFLGARTEAFF.